These 25 T cell receptor beta chains originate from one sample sequenced in a study of blood T cell repertoires in COVID-19. Some clones are missing from TCRdb's copy, which holds only in-frame ones; the method was immunoSEQ multiplex PCR. The top ten clones hold about 7% of a sample with around 370,000 clones, roughly 90% of them seen once. Input material: peripheral blood. Every receptor here comes from a woman in her seventies with COVID-19, enrolled during active disease.

This clone showed up just a few times. This chain links TRBV29-1 with TRBJ1-2; 10 nucleotides line up with TRBD1. Germline assignment: CDR1 SQVTM and CDR2 ANQGSEA. The ends lost 6 bases at V and 5 bases at J; junction bases unmatched: 3. The CDR3 runs 12 residues. CDR3 protein: CSVAGQGYGYTF. The CDR3 nucleotides are TGCAGCGTCGCGGGACAGGGGTATGGCTACACCTTC.

This chain connects TRBV13 to TRBJ2-5, with TRBD1 identical over 7 bases. CDR3 length equals 15 residues. Germline trimming cut 4 bases from V and 5 bases from J; bases unmatched to any gene: 10. The germline V gene has CDR1 PRHDT and CDR2 FYEKMQ (reference sequence). CDR3 sequence: CASSSPTGTDETQYF. The CDR3 DNA reads TGTGCCAGCAGCTCCCCGACAGGGACGGACGAGACCCAGTACTTC.

The chain joins TRBV4-1 to TRBJ1-5, with TRBD1 identical over 9 bases. Per the germline V gene, CDR1 is MGHRA and CDR2 is YSYEKL. The J segment lost 6 bases and the V segment lost 1 base, leaving 4 bases of the junction unmatched. CDR3 length equals 15 residues. CDR3 sequence reads: CASSQGPTGGQPQHF. The CDR3 coding sequence is TGCGCCAGCAGCCAAGGGCCGACAGGGGGTCAGCCCCAGCATTTT.

This chain joins TRBV11-2 and TRBJ2-7, with TRBD1 identical over 9 bases. Germline-derived CDR1 and CDR2 are SGHAT and FQNNGV. This CDR3 is 15 amino acids long. V trimming: 4 bases; J trimming: 2 bases; junction bases outside the gene matches: 6. The CDR3 sequence is CASSSGQGRTYEQYF. The DNA of the CDR3 is TGTGCCAGCAGCTCTGGACAGGGGAGGACCTACGAGCAGTACTTC.

This sequence joins TRBV6-5 and TRBJ1-2; TRBD1 aligns across 8 bases. The germline CDR1 and CDR2 sequences are MNHEY and SVGAGI. CDR3 size: 13 residues. Trimming cost V 5 bases and J 7 bases; bases outside gene matches: 6. CDR3 sequence reads: CASSPDRESGYTF. The CDR3, as DNA: TGTGCCAGCAGTCCGGACAGGGAAAGTGGCTACACCTTC.

V and J are TRBV2 and TRBJ1-3; perhaps TRBD1 as D (5 bases). CDR1 and CDR2 (germline): SNHLY, FYNNEI. The CDR3 loop spans 14 amino acids. V dropped 6 bases and J dropped 2 bases, with 11 bases sitting between them. This chain's CDR3 is CASSRAGTGNTIYF. Here the CDR3 DNA reads TGTGCCAGCAGCCGCGCAGGGACTGGAAACACCATATATTTT.

This chain uses TRBV27 with TRBJ2-5; TRBD2 is a possible D gene (6 bases). The germline gives CDR1 MNHEY, CDR2 SMNVEV (reference sequence). Trimming took off 6 bases at V and 5 bases at J, with 10 bases between the two ends. The CDR3 is 12 residues long. As DNA, the CDR3 is TGTGCCAGCAGCCTCCGGGGGGAGACCCAGTACTTC. Translated: CASSLRGETQYF.

The chain has TRBV12-3 or TRBV12-4 and TRBJ1-2; tentative D call: TRBD1 (5 bases). The V gene lost 2 bases and the J gene lost 8 bases, with 12 bases spanning the gap. The CDR3 spans 13 residues. The CDR3 loop reads CASSLTGLFGYTF. The CDR3 DNA follows: TGTGCCAGCAGTTTAACGGGACTCTTCGGCTACACCTTC.

This chain uses TRBV6-5 with TRBJ1-1, with D unresolved. Germline-derived CDR1 and CDR2 are MNHEY and SVGAGI. Trimming removed 0 bases at V and 1 base at J, with 6 bases between. This CDR3 spans 14 amino acids. The CDR3 protein is CASSYSPRNTEAFF. In DNA form, the CDR3 reads TGTGCCAGCAGTTACTCGCCCAGGAACACTGAAGCTTTCTTT.

This sequence joins TRBV28 and TRBJ2-1, with 9 bases identical to TRBD1. The CDR3 runs to 16 residues. Germline V gene data show CDR1 as MDHEN and CDR2 as SYDVKM. V dropped 4 bases and J dropped 1; count of bases not matched to a gene: 5. CDR3 sequence: CASSSIGQGSYNEQFF. CDR3 nucleotides: TGTGCCAGCAGTTCGATTGGACAGGGGTCCTACAATGAGCAGTTCTTC.

This chain uses TRBV12-5 with TRBJ1-6, with a possible D match to TRBD1 (5 bases). Looked up from germline, CDR1 is LGHNT and CDR2 is FRNRAP. Trimming took off 1 base at V and 10 bases at J, with 11 bases between the two ends. The CDR3 spans 14 residues. This CDR3 is CASGLEGVRSPLHF. As DNA, the CDR3 is TGTGCTAGTGGTTTGGAAGGGGTACGGTCACCCCTCCACTTT.

The chain employs TRBV12-1 and TRBJ2-1; TRBD2 is taken as the D call from the table, unchecked against the DNA. TRBV12-1 is a listed pseudogene. This CDR3 comprises 15 residues. Here the CDR3 DNA reads TGTGCCAGCAGCCCCAGTCAGCGGGGGGAAAATGAGCAGTTCTTC. This encodes CASSPSQRGENEQFF.

The rearrangement links TRBV4-3 to TRBJ1-2, with D perhaps matching TRBD1 (5 bases). The V gene lost 0 bases and the J gene lost 0 bases, with 8 bases spanning the gap. The V gene's germline CDR1 is LGHNA and CDR2 YSLEER. This CDR3 is 15 amino acids long. DNA for the CDR3: TGCGCCAGCAGCCAAGATGGGGCAGCTAACTATGGCTACACCTTC. This gives the protein CASSQDGAANYGYTF.

The chain couples TRBV9 to TRBJ2-2; no clear D. The CDR3 runs 13 residues. Germline V gene lookup returns CDR1 SGDLS and CDR2 YYNGEE. The V end was cut by 3 bases, the J end by 1 base, with 4 bases between. The CDR3 DNA follows: TGTGCCAGCAGCGGACAGAACACCGGGGAGCTGTTTTTT. Protein product: CASSGQNTGELFF.

This clone turned up a few times. The chain joins TRBV5-8 to TRBJ1-3; 10 bases match TRBD1. V gave up 3 bases and J gave up 0 bases; unmatched junction bases: 9. Germline-derived CDR1 and CDR2 are SGHTS and YDEGEE. This CDR3 is 18 amino acids long. The CDR3: CASSSGTGVTYSGNTIYF. The CDR3 nucleotides read TGTGCCAGCAGCTCCGGGACAGGGGTGACCTACTCTGGAAACACCATATATTTT.

In the case of this clone: The sample has other DNA sequences that encode this CDR3 too. V gene TRBV5-1 combines with J gene TRBJ2-7; D is perhaps TRBD2 (5 bases). The germline V gene has CDR1 SGHRS and CDR2 YFSETQ. Deletions cut 0 bases from V and 0 bases from J, with 7 bases between. CDR3 length: 14 residues. This chain's CDR3 is CASSLAGSSYEQYF. CDR3 sequence (DNA): TGCGCCAGCAGCTTGGCGGGGAGCTCCTACGAGCAGTACTTC.

The chain uses TRBV6-2 or TRBV6-3 and TRBJ1-1; D is possibly TRBD1 (5 bases). Trimming removed 0 bases at V and 4 bases at J, with 12 bases between. CDR3 length equals 15 residues. Germline V lookup: CDR1 MNHEY, CDR2 SVGEGT. The chain's CDR3 is CASSYSRTLSTEAFF. The CDR3 DNA reads as TGTGCCAGCAGTTACTCGCGGACATTAAGCACTGAAGCTTTCTTT.

This chain's CDR3 is CASSPDRGHTEAFF. The CDR3 nucleotides are TGTGCCAGCAGCCCGGACAGGGGGCACACTGAAGCTTTCTTT. The chain combines TRBV5-5 with TRBJ1-1; 11 bases map to TRBD1. The V segment lost 4 bases and the J segment 3 bases; nucleotides outside the gene matches: 2. Germline V gene sequence: CDR1 SGHKS, CDR2 YYEKEE (reference sequence). The CDR3 totals 14 residues.

The chain employs TRBV29-1 and TRBJ1-1; TRBD1 might be the D (5 bases). This CDR3 has 14 residues. V dropped 6 bases and J dropped 0 bases, with 14 bases sitting between them. Germline assignment: CDR1 SQVTM and CDR2 ANQGSEA. This CDR3 is CSVAVGQLNTEAFF. CDR3 DNA: TGCAGCGTAGCCGTGGGGCAGTTGAACACTGAAGCTTTCTTT.

The genes are TRBV29-1 and TRBJ1-2; D is perhaps TRBD1 (6 bases). The CDR3 sequence is 13 residues long. V was trimmed by 4 bases and J by 3 bases, leaving 12 bases between them. Germline assignment: CDR1 SQVTM and CDR2 ANQGSEA. The CDR3 spells CSVVGGGHYGYTF. The CDR3 coding sequence is TGCAGCGTTGTGGGGGGGGGCCACTATGGCTACACCTTC. Complete variable domain (other parts from reference TRBV29-1 and TRBJ1-2): SAVISQKPSRDICQRGTSLTIQCQVDSQVTMMFWYRQQPGQSLTLIATANQGSEATYESGFVIDKFPISRPNLTFSTLTVSNMSPEDSSIYLCSVVGGGHYGYTFGSGTRLTVV.

V gene TRBV5-4 combines with J gene TRBJ2-3, with D perhaps matching TRBD2 (6 bases). CDR3 length: 15 amino acids. Germline V gives CDR1 SGHNT, CDR2 YYREEE (reference sequence). V was trimmed by 0 bases and J by 6 bases, leaving 14 bases between them. The CDR3 loop is CASSLEGGALDTQYF. The CDR3 DNA sequence: TGTGCCAGCAGCTTGGAGGGCGGGGCCCTGGATACGCAGTATTTT.

This clone was seen only once. Its ends do not fully match the called genes, so a read error is possible. CDR3 region: CAISELERRGGQPEAQYF. Here the CDR3 DNA reads TGTGCCATCAGTGAGTTGGAGAGGCGGGGGGGCCAACCAGAGGCCCAGTACTTC. The rearrangement uses TRBV10-3 and TRBJ2-5; the match to TRBD2 covers 9 bases. This CDR3 is 18 amino acids long. Looked up from germline, CDR1 is ENHRY and CDR2 is SYGVKD.

The chain has TRBV7-2 and TRBJ2-5, with 8 bases fitting TRBD2. Trimming took 1 base from V and 5 from J; bases not matched to a gene: 3. The CDR3 has 14 amino acids. Per the germline V gene, CDR1 is SGHTA and CDR2 is FQGNSA. The CDR3 loop reads CASSLVGGGETQYF. In DNA form, the CDR3 reads TGTGCCAGCAGCTTAGTAGGCGGGGGGGAGACCCAGTACTTC.

The chain is built from TRBV5-8 and TRBJ2-7, with D unclear. Germline CDR1 is SGHTS and CDR2 is YDEGEE. The V end lost 0 bases, the J end lost 1 base, and 17 bases lay between the germline ends. This CDR3 is 17 amino acids long. CDR3 region: CASSLGLQITVSYEQYF. DNA for the CDR3: TGTGCCAGCAGCTTGGGGTTGCAAATAACAGTTTCCTACGAGCAGTACTTC.

J is TRBJ1-2 and V is TRBV7-8; 8 positions agree with TRBD1. Germline assignment: CDR1 SGHVS and CDR2 FQNEAQ. The CDR3 consists of 14 residues. The J segment lost 7 bases and the V segment lost 5 bases, leaving 9 bases of the junction unmatched. CDR3: CASSPRETGAGYTF. In DNA form, the CDR3 reads TGTGCCAGCAGCCCCCGAGAGACAGGGGCTGGCTACACCTTC.